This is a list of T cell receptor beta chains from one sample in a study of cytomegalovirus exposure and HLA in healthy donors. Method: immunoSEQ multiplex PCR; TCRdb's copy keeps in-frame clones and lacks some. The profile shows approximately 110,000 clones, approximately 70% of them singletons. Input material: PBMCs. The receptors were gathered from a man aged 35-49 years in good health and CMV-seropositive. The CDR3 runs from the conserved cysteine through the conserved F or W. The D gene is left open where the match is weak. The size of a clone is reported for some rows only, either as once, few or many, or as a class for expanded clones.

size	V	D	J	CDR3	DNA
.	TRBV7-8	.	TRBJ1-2	CASSPSGAETNGYTF	TGTGCCAGCAGCCCCTCTGGGGCCGAAACTAATGGCTACACCTTC
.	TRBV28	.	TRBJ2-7	CASSLRTGSYEQYF	TGTGCCAGCAGTTTACGGACGGGGTCTTACGAGCAGTACTTC
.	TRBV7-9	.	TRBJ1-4	CSSSLQDNRKFF	TGTTCCAGCAGCCTACAGGACAACCGAAAGTTTTTT
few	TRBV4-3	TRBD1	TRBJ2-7	CASSQVTGVYEQYF	TGCGCCAGCAGCCAAGTGACAGGGGTCTACGAGCAGTACTTC
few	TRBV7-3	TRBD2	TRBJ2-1	CASSPSGSSYNEQFF	TGTGCCAGCAGCCCAAGCGGGAGCTCCTACAATGAGCAGTTCTTC
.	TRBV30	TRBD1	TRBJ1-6	CAWSLGQVYSPLHF	TGTGCCTGGAGCCTCGGACAGGTTTATTCACCCCTCCACTTT
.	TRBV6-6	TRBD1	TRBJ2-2	CASSTGQGESTGELFF	TGTGCCAGCAGTACGGGACAGGGTGAAAGCACCGGGGAGCTGTTTTTT
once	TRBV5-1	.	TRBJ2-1	CASSLGAPTYNEQFF	TGCGCCAGCAGCCTAGGAGCACCGACCTACAATGAGCAGTTCTTC
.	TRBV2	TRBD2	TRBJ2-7	CASSRASGRAYEQYF	TGTGCCAGCAGTCGGGCTAGCGGGAGGGCCTACGAGCAGTACTTC
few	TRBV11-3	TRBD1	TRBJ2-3	CASSLGQGRADTQYF	TGTGCCAGCAGCCTTGGACAGGGGAGGGCGGATACGCAGTATTTT
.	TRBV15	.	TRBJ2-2	CATSTKGTGRRGELFF	TGTGCCACCAGCACAAAAGGGACTGGGCGAAGAGGGGAGCTGTTTTTT
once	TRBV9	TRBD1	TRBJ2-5	CASSVLSGGGAETQYF	TGTGCCAGCAGCGTACTTTCAGGGGGTGGGGCGGAGACCCAGTACTTC
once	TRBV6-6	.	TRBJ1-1	CASSYLKSGTEAFF	TGTGCCAGCAGTTACTTGAAAAGCGGGACTGAAGCTTTCTTT
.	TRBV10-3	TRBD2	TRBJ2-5	CAISAGAGGETQYF	TGTGCCATCAGTGCGGGAGCGGGAGGAGAGACCCAGTACTTC
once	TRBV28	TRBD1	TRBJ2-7	CASSLFDRDYEQYF	TGTGCCAGCAGTTTATTTGACAGGGACTACGAGCAGTACTTC
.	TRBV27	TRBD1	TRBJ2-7	CASRERGTDSYEQYF	TGTGCCAGCAGGGAAAGGGGGACAGACTCCTACGAGCAGTACTTC
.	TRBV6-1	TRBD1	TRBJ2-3	CASVLQGADTQYF	TGTGCCAGCGTACTACAGGGGGCCGATACGCAGTATTTT
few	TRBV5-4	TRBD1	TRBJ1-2	CASSSHRQGQGYGYTF	TGTGCCAGCAGCTCACACAGACAGGGGCAGGGCTATGGCTACACCTTC
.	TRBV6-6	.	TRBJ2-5	CASTAARHGTQYF	TGTGCCAGCACAGCGGCTAGACACGGGACCCAGTACTTC
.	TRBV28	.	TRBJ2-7	CASRPPGGEYEQYF	TGTGCCAGCAGGCCGCCGGGTGGGGAGTACGAGCAGTACTTC
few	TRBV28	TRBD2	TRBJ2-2	CASSTFRAGGRTGELFF	TGTGCCAGCAGCACCTTTCGAGCGGGAGGGCGCACCGGGGAGCTGTTTTTT
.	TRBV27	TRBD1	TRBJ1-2	CASSLNRGYGYTF	TGTGCCAGCAGTTTAAACAGGGGATATGGCTACACCTTC
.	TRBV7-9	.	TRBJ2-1	CASSSPQGFYNEQFF	TGTGCCAGCAGCTCCCCTCAGGGATTTTACAATGAGCAGTTCTTC
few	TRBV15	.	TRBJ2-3	CATSRDMQGSVSTQYF	TGTGCCACCAGCAGAGATATGCAGGGTTCGGTGTCCACGCAGTATTTT
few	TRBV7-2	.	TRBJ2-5	CASSLEGTGGTQYF	TGTGCCAGCAGCTTAGAAGGGACTGGAGGGACCCAGTACTTC
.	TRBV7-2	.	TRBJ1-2	CASSLGILNGYTF	TGTGCCAGCAGCCTCGGGATACTAAACGGCTACACCTTC
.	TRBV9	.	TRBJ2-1	CASSVSGNEQFF	TGTGCCAGCAGCGTTTCGGGCAATGAGCAGTTCTTC
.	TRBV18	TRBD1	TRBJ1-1	CASSERGLNEAFF	TGTGCCAGCTCAGAAAGGGGGCTGAATGAAGCTTTCTTT
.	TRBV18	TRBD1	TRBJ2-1	CASSPPKQGQGNHEQFF	TGTGCCAGCTCACCACCGAAACAAGGACAGGGGAACCATGAGCAGTTCTTC
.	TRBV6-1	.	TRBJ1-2	CASSEGTVYTYGYTF	TGTGCCAGCAGTGAAGGGACAGTCTACACCTATGGCTACACCTTC
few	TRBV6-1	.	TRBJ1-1	CASTKSGEAFF	TGTGCCAGCACCAAATCGGGTGAAGCTTTCTTT
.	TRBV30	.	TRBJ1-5	CAWSVGTLQNNQPQHF	TGTGCCTGGAGTGTCGGGACTCTACAAAACAATCAGCCCCAGCATTTT
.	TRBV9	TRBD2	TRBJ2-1	CASSDSGSRYNEQFF	TGTGCCAGCAGTGATAGCGGGAGTAGGTACAATGAGCAGTTCTTC